This T cell receptor (beta chain) originates from a study of shared clonotypes between healthy human individuals. Findings and limits, study-wide: Blood was the sole source, and tissue repertoires probably differ. Represented genetic and exposure-history diversity was restricted by having few donors. When compared with the clonotypes that were shared by all four sorted-subset donors, the non-shared clonotypes turned out to have lower generation probabilities.

Trimming cost V 0 bases and J 4 bases, with 14 bases left between them. The CDR3 is made up of 15 amino acids. CDR1 and CDR2 from the germline V gene are SGHDT and YYEEEE. A remark on this clone: Its target is unknown.

Once extracted for a subset, genomic DNA was divided evenly among several immunoSEQ plates. The data were produced by immunoSEQ multiplex PCR, yet TCRdb's version contains in-frame clones alone and is incomplete. The sample includes under 150,000 clones, approximately 70% of them seen just once. Sample: memory CD8+ T cells sorted from blood. Subset denoted: CD45RO+ cells pooled with CCR7-negative TemRA cells. The TCR originated in a woman aged 25 to 39 in good health. The rearrangement links TRBV5-6 to TRBJ2-7; tentative D call: TRBD2 (5 bases). The CDR3 DNA is TGTGCCAGCAGCTTGGGGTCGGGGTTCGGGTACGAGCAGTACTTC. Protein product: CASSLGSGFGYEQYF.